This T cell receptor beta chain was recovered during a study of cytomegalovirus exposure and HLA in healthy donors. Study outcomes and limitations: Because they were indistinguishable, some V segments, including TRBV6-2 and TRBV6-3, were excluded. The sole available immune exposure information was CMV serostatus.

Use of 60 Vbeta and 13 Jbeta primers characterized the PCR. The data were produced by immunoSEQ multiplex PCR, yet TCRdb's version contains in-frame clones alone and is incomplete. The table includes tens of thousands of clones, about 80% detected once. Despite likely unrecorded immune exposures, the donors were nominally healthy at the time of sampling. The germline V and J ends were trimmed by 7 bases and 4 bases, with 13 bases remaining between them. The CDR3 totals 13 residues. Looked up from germline, CDR1 is MNHEY and CDR2 is SVGAGI. This clone was seen a few times. Antigen specificity is unknown.

The TCR sequence derives from a female donor in good health and CMV-seronegative. The chain employs TRBV6-5 and TRBJ1-1; D unclear. Sequenced sample: PBMCs. The CDR3 bases are TGTGCCAGCATTGGGAGGGTACGCACTGAAGCTTTCTTT. Protein sequence: CASIGRVRTEAFF.